The 3 T cell receptor beta chains given below trace back to one sample, sequenced in a study of T cells after yellow fever vaccination. TCRdb called the 5' RACE reads again in MiXCR, with one record for every CDR3 protein. The sample records about 360,000 distinct CDR3 sequences, over 5% being singletons. The sequencing used PBMCs, collected 5 days after the yellow fever booster vaccination. Receptor source: a man aged 25 to 40 who received the YFV17D yellow fever vaccine.

The chain employs TRBV7-9 and TRBJ2-5; D assignment may be TRBD1 or TRBD2 (5 bases each). This CDR3 is 13 amino acids long. V was trimmed by 0 bases and J by 6 bases, leaving 8 bases between them. The germline V gene has CDR1 SEHNR and CDR2 FQNEAQ (reference sequence). The CDR3 region has the DNA TGTGCCAGCAGCTTAGCAGGGACCCAGACCCAGTACTTC. Translating gives CASSLAGTQTQYF.

This clonotype has a handful of counts. This chain connects TRBV24-1 to TRBJ1-4; D ambiguous. This CDR3 has 13 amino acids. Trimming cost V 3 bases and J 3 bases, with 4 bases left between them. Germline V lookup: CDR1 KGHDR, CDR2 SFDVKD. CDR3: CATSDDSNEKLFF. The CDR3 bases are TGTGCCACCAGTGATGACTCTAATGAAAAACTGTTTTTT.

This clonotype showed up just a few times. The genes are TRBV29-1 and TRBJ2-3; unclear D gene. The CDR3 length is 12 residues. CDR1 is SQVTM, CDR2 ANQGSEA, per germline. Trimming removed 0 bases at V and 6 bases at J, with 7 bases between. For the CDR3, the DNA is TGCAGCGTTGAAGAGGGTTCGGATACGCAGTATTTT. It is translated as CSVEEGSDTQYF.